This T cell receptor beta chain came from a study of cytomegalovirus exposure and HLA in healthy donors (TCRdb year 2017). Background for the entire study: According to an earlier analysis of 550 to 750 of the donors, about 170 million T cells yielded 100 million or so unique TCR beta sequences and 250 to 350 Gb of sequence data. An early release that covered about 600 HLA-typed donors contained approximately 300 gigabases of sequencing data and around 85 million unique TCR sequences. In a later genetic analysis, genome-wide SNP genotypes for about 60% of the 666 donors were used, and that subset was treated as a discovery cohort. Among several hundred genotyped donors of the cohort, an average of around 250,000 unique TCR beta nucleotide sequences was sequenced per donor, of which about 18% were non-productive. In a later analysis, previously published TCR beta repertoires from 666 donors were re-analyzed and high-resolution HLA genotyping was added so that TCR occurrence patterns could be studied. The genetic ancestry cluster associated with self-reported Caucasian donors included about 84% of the 398 genotyped donors. An earlier analysis of 500 to 650 of the donors applied high-throughput TCR beta sequencing to assess whether each TCR beta V gene segment acted as functional or pseudogenic. Alongside the repertoire data, information on donor age, sex, ethnicity and CMV serostatus was compiled. The study used immunosequencing to profile the T cell repertoires of about 670 subjects and linked those repertoires to cytomegalovirus serostatus. Class I and class II HLA loci were covered by the typing at four-digit resolution. The later analysis used no new phenotypic data to find candidate immune exposures, relying instead on TCR beta sequences and their occurrence across donors. A separate validation cohort of approximately 130 different subjects was used in addition to the roughly 670-subject first cohort. Every repertoire in the discovery cohort had been generated on one and the same sequencing platform. The number of typed donors differed by locus: roughly 629-640 for A, B, C, DRB1 and DQB1; some 500 for DQA1; over 600 for DPA1; and around 450 for DPB1. Several DR-DQ haplotypes were handled as single units for association and clustering, since linkage in the cohort was strong. The study aimed to test whether signatures of past pathogen exposure could be identified by cataloging public T cell receptors. The study combined high-throughput TCR immunosequencing, statistical association of individual TCRs with disease status, and machine learning to predict cytomegalovirus infection status.

In the case of this clone: What antigen it recognizes has not been identified. No quality values exist for individual bases; no much larger clone is one base distant.

The cohort was made up of approximately 670 healthy bone marrow donors. Cohort members were all nominally healthy when sampled, although unrecorded immune exposures were likely present. Of the 666 cohort members, around 290 had positive CMV serostatus and roughly 330 had negative CMV serostatus, and CMV serostatus was not recorded for the donor. Every donor gave a peripheral blood sample, and the peripheral blood mononuclear cells from that sample were used for TCR beta sequencing. Genomic DNA extraction from the blood cell samples was performed with the Qiagen DNeasy Blood Extraction Kit. Library preparation employed the immunoSEQ multiplex PCR assay. The multiplex PCR relied on a mix of 60 forward primers for TCR Vbeta segments and 13 reverse primers for TCR Jbeta segments. The CDR3 region of rearranged TCR beta genes was amplified from genomic DNA with a multiplex PCR assay. On the Illumina HiSeq System, the amplified TCR beta libraries were sequenced as 87-base-pair reads. On the study's bioinformatics: A later analysis tallied tens of millions of unique TCR beta chains across the 666 repertoires, and around 9.9 million of those chains were shared by two or more donors. To remove PCR and sequencing errors, raw reads were error-corrected and collapsed into unique sequences using a nearest-neighbor algorithm that merged closely related sequences. To assign V, D and J gene segments, CDR3 sequences were aligned to IMGT reference sequences. For a sequence to be retained, a match of at least six nucleotides to both a V gene segment and a J gene segment was required. Rearrangements were called productive when the CDR3 lacked stop codons and stayed in frame with V and J; all others were non-productive. CDR3 was defined according to IMGT convention as the region running from the second conserved V-encoded cysteine to the conserved J-encoded phenylalanine. In an earlier analysis of 500 to 650 of the donors, sequences lacking an unambiguous match to a single V gene segment were excluded. In an earlier analysis of about 590 of the donors, a V segment was called functional when productive rearrangements were above 56.7%, and segregating when the standard deviation between donors exceeded 5%. A statistical classification framework was built for diagnosing cytomegalovirus status from the catalog of TCR beta chain sequences. In a later analysis, V and J genes were assigned by comparing TCR nucleotide sequences against IMGT/GENE-DB human TR gene sequences. A later analysis assigned CDR3 sequences and most-parsimonious VDJ recombination scenarios with the TCRdist pipeline. In a later analysis, every TCR beta chain was defined by the combination of its CDR3 amino acid sequence and its V-gene family, and reads without a unique V-gene family were dropped. In a later analysis, nearly 600 highly shared, low-generation-probability nucleotide sequences were removed to address suspected cross-contamination and a sequencing artifact. A later analysis calculated a clonal expansion index for each public chain from normalized within-repertoire ranks of inferred template counts. In a later analysis, generation probabilities were computed with a VDJ recombination model fitted to out-of-frame rearrangements, and the resulting probabilities were checked against IGoR. Hypergeometric tests were used in a later analysis to score TCR-TCR, TCR-HLA and TCR-CMV co-occurrence, with a repertoire-size bias correction applied to the TCR pairs. False discovery rates were estimated in a later analysis by permuting HLA or CMV assignments 20 times. In a later analysis, co-occurring TCRs were grouped with DBSCAN, and TCRdist sequence similarity was added when clustering was performed within HLA-allele-positive subsets. Co-occurrence clustering excluded repertoires with fewer than 30,000 or more than 120,000 public chains, plus five with anomalous nucleotide sharing. TCRdb limited this immuneACCESS table to in-frame rearrangements with V and J called. A share of clones is missing; checked studies link under half to unresolved V genes, and the rest is unexplained. V, J and clone size are those of that table, while D and trimming were read from the DNA. The sample table records approximately 160,000 clones; around 75% of these occur just once. The ten largest clonotypes hold 1.5% to 2% of the sample.

CDR1 is given as LGHNA and CDR2 as YSLEER, both from the germline V gene. Taken from cysteine to phenylalanine, the CDR3 has 14 residues. Only the CDR3 DNA stays, 42 bases, in frame from base 1. V is pared back by 0 bases and J by 5 bases, with 10 bases lying between the germline termini. General findings and caveats noted by the study authors: According to a later genetic analysis, donors in an Asian-associated ancestry cluster had fewer N-insertions in productive TCRs than the approximately 610-donor mean. Correlated functional status among segregating V segments might be attributable to linkage disequilibrium, but an unknown experimental factor could not be ruled out. A cluster of highly shared sequence variants was judged likely to be a technical artifact of the sequencing pipeline. A total of 150 to 200 TCR beta chains were listed by the study as associated with cytomegalovirus. It was suggested by the authors that the approach could potentially be generalized to other disease states and immunological phenotypes. Because counts were too low, 15 or so rarely observed V segments, including chromosome 9 orphons, were excluded from the earlier analysis of several hundred of the donors. In a later analysis, TCR association rates were found to vary across HLA loci, with the most associated TCRs seen for DRB1 alleles and the fewest for HLA-C alleles. In a later analysis, HLA-associated TCR beta chains showed more clonal expansion and lower generation probabilities than non-associated chains that were equally common. While some public TCRs were present in many individuals, most TCR sequences turned up only very rarely across donors. The 87-base-pair reads could not distinguish some IMGT-functional V segments, including TRBV6-2 and TRBV6-3, so those segments were excluded. Sequencing depth was assumed to be roughly uniform across donors in the presence/absence analyses, though that assumption may not hold. CMV serostatus was the only immune exposure information available for the cohort. The cohort was sequenced for TCR beta chains only, and without alpha or paired-chain data the features that could be detected were limited. Several of the top co-occurrence clusters appeared to be linked to parvovirus B19, influenza, CMV and Epstein-Barr virus, according to a later analysis. At a false discovery rate of 0.05, a later analysis linked 16,000 or so TCR beta sequences to specific HLA alleles. Cytomegalovirus status was reported to be diagnosed by the classifier with high specificity and sensitivity in both the original and validation cohorts. Assigning TCR associations to individual alleles was difficult when HLA alleles, especially DR and DQ, strongly co-occurred. Because HLA typing was missing for some donors at each locus, association tests included only the typed subset. An association between a missense DCLRE1C variant and V-gene and J-gene trimming of TCR beta chains was found in a later genetic analysis and replicated in an independent cohort. Broadly in line with IMGT annotations, most TCR beta V segments showed up in productive rearrangements about 87% or about 30% of the time in an earlier analysis of some 590 of the donors. A further reported finding was that TCR beta sequences accurately predicted the HLA-A and HLA-B alleles for most subjects in the first cohort. In vitro tests confirmed that a few of the cytomegalovirus-associated TCR beta chains recognize cytomegalovirus antigens. Most CMV-associated TCR beta chains appeared to be HLA-restricted in a later analysis, and the HLA associations seemed to be driven largely by CMV exposure.

The chain is encoded by TRBV4-3 joined to TRBJ1-2; no D segment can be confidently identified. The sequence was obtained from a human donor in good health. The sequencing input was PBMCs. The DNA is TGCGCCAGCAGCCAAGAGGGGAGCCTATATGGCTACACCTTC. Its protein product is CASSQEGSLYGYTF.